Given below is one TCR beta chain in context. Its antigen is unknown. This entry comes from a study of T cell responses to AZD1222 COVID-19 vaccine. Notes on the study in general: Scientists sampled the repertoires only once the peak T cell response had passed.

There are 15 residues in the CDR3. CDR1 SGHNT and CDR2 YENEEA come from the germline V gene. The V gene end was trimmed by 3 bases and the J gene end by 4 bases; junction bases not matched to a gene: 8. TCRdb's copy holds only in-frame clones and misses some; the assay was immunoSEQ multiplex PCR. The sample records some 60,000 clones, roughly nine tenths being singletons. The chain employs TRBV11-3 and TRBJ2-5; 7 bases are a match to TRBD2. This clonotype was sampled from an adult who received the AZD1222 COVID-19 vaccine. The sample in question was peripheral blood, obtained 28 days after the second AZD1222 dose. DNA of the CDR3: TGTGCCAGCAGCTTGGGGGGGAGGAACGGAGAGACCCAGTACTTC. Translated, it gives CASSLGGRNGETQYF.